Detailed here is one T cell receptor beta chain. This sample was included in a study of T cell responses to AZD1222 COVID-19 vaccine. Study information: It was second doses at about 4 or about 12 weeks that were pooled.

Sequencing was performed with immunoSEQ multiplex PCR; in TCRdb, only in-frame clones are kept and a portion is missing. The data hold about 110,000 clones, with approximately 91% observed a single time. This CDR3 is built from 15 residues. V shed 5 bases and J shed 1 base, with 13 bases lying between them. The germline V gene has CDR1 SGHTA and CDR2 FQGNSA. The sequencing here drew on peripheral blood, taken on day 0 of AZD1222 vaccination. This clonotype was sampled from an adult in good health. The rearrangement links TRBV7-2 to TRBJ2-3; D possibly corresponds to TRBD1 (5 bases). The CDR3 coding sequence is TGTGCCAGCAGCCCACTCGGCAGGGGCACAGATACGCAGTATTTT. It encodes CASSPLGRGTDTQYF.